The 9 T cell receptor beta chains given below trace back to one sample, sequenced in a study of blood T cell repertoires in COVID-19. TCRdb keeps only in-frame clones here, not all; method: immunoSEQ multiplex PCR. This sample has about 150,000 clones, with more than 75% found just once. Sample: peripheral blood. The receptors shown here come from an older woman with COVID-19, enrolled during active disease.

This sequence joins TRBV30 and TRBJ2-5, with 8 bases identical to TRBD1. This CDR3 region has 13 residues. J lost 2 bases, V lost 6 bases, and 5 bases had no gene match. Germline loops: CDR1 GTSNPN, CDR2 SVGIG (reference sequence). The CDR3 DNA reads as TGTGCCTGTACAGACAGGGGTCAAGAGACCCAGTACTTC. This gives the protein CACTDRGQETQYF.

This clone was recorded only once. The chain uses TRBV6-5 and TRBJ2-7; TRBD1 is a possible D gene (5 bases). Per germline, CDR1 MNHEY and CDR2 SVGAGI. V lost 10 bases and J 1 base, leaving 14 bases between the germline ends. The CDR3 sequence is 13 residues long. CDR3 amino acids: CATEDNASYEQYF. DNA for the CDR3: TGTGCCACCGAGGACAACGCATCCTACGAGCAGTACTTC.

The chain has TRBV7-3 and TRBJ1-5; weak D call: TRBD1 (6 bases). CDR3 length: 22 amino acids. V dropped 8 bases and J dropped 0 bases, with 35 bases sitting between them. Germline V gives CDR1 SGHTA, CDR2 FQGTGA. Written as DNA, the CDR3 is TGTGCCAGCGACGACCCCGCTTTGGGGGCCGTGGTAATGTATTGTAGCAATCAGCCCCAGCATTTT. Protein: CASDDPALGAVVMYCSNQPQHF.

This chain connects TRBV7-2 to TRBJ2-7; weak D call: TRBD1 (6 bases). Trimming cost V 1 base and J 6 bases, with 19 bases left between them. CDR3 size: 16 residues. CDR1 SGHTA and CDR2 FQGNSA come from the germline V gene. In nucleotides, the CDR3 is TGTGCCAGCAGCTTAGACGGGTCAGGGGTTTTTGGCGAGCAGTACTTC. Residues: CASSLDGSGVFGEQYF.

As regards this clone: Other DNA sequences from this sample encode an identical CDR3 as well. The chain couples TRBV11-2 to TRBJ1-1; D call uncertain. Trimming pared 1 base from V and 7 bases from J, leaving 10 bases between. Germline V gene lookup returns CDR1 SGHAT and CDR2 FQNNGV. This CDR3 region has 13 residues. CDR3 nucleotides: TGTGCCAGCAGCTTAGGTACAGAATTTGAAGCTTTCTTT. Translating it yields CASSLGTEFEAFF.

The CDR3 bases are TGTGCCAGCAGCTTAGGGACAGGGGTCCTTAACTATGGCTACACCTTC. Its translation is CASSLGTGVLNYGYTF. The chain employs TRBV7-9 and TRBJ1-2; 9 bases map to TRBD1. The length of the CDR3 is 16 residues. Germline trimming cut 1 base from V and 1 base from J; bases unmatched to any gene: 4. The germline gives CDR1 SEHNR, CDR2 FQNEAQ (reference sequence).

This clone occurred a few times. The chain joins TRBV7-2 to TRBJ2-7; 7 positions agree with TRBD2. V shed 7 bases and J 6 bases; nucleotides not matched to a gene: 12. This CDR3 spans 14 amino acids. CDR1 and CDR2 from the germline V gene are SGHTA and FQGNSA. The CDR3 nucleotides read TGTGCCAGCACCCTGGGGGGAGGGGTCGGCGAGCAGTACTTC. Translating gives CASTLGGGVGEQYF.

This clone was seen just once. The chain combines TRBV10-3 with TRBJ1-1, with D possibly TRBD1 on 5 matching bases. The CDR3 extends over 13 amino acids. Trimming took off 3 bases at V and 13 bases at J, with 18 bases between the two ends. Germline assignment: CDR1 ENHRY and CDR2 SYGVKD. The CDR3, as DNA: TGTGCCATCAGTGATGGGGCGGACCGCCGTTTTTTCTTT. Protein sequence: CAISDGADRRFFF.

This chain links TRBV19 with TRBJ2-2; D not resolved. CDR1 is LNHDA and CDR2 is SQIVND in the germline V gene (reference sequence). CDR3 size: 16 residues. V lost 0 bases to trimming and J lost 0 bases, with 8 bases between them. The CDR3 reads CASSIDPGPNTGELFF. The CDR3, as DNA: TGTGCCAGTAGTATAGATCCGGGTCCGAACACCGGGGAGCTGTTTTTT.